Listed here are 18 T cell receptor beta chains from one sample, sequenced in a study of blood T cell repertoires in COVID-19. Profiling relied on immunoSEQ multiplex PCR, and the TCRdb table lists in-frame clones only, not all of them. In the table there are 300,000 to 350,000 clones, 87% of which are singletons. Sequencing was done on a sample of peripheral blood. These receptors were collected from a man aged 25 to 45 with COVID-19, enrolled during active disease.

V gene TRBV14 combines with J gene TRBJ2-3; D is perhaps TRBD2 (6 bases). CDR1 and CDR2 (germline): SGHDN, FVKESK. CDR3 length equals 16 residues. Trimming left V 1 base short and J 0 bases short, with 11 bases between. CDR3 in DNA: TGTGCCAGCAGCCAAGTTGCGGGGTCTAGCACAGATACGCAGTATTTT. It codes for CASSQVAGSSTDTQYF.

The chain links TRBV19 to TRBJ2-1, with 11 bases that match TRBD2. There are 16 residues in the CDR3. V dropped 5 bases and J dropped 4; count of bases not matched to a gene: 7. Germline CDR1 LNHDA, CDR2 SQIVND (reference sequence). CDR3 bases: TGTGCCAGTAGTCTCCGTCCTAGCGGGAGGTACAATGAGCAGTTCTTC. Protein: CASSLRPSGRYNEQFF. The full variable domain, rest sourced from reference TRBV19 and TRBJ2-1, is DGGITQSPKYLFRKEGQNVTLSCEQNLNHDAMYWYRQDPGQGLRLIYYSQIVNDFQKGDIAEGYSVSREKKESFPLTVTSAQKNPTAFYLCASSLRPSGRYNEQFFGPGTRLTVL.

The chain carries TRBV28 and TRBJ2-1, with a tentative D call TRBD2 (6 bases). V lost 2 bases and J lost 3, with 11 bases in between. Germline assignment: CDR1 MDHEN and CDR2 SYDVKM. The CDR3 is 15 residues long. CDR3 sequence (DNA): TGTGCCAGCAGTTTAACCGCGGGGCTCTACAATGAGCAGTTCTTC. Its translation is CASSLTAGLYNEQFF.

V is TRBV6-5 and J is TRBJ2-7; D uncertain. CDR1 and CDR2 (germline): MNHEY, SVGAGI. The CDR3 is made up of 14 amino acids. V gave up 5 bases and J gave up 0 bases, with 11 bases separating them. The CDR3 DNA sequence: TGTGCCAGCAGTCCAGGTCTTCTCTCCTACGAGCAGTACTTC. Residues: CASSPGLLSYEQYF.

The V gene is TRBV5-1, the J gene TRBJ2-1; the D gene is possibly TRBD1 (6 bases). The V gene lost 1 base and the J gene lost 7 bases, with 9 bases spanning the gap. Germline CDR1 SGHRS, CDR2 YFSETQ. The length of the CDR3 is 13 residues. The CDR3 region is CASSLRTDNEQFF. CDR3 DNA sequence: TGCGCCAGCAGCTTGAGGACAGATAATGAGCAGTTCTTC. The full variable domain, its missing parts supplied by reference TRBV5-1 and TRBJ2-1, is KAGVTQTPRYLIKTRGQQVTLSCSPISGHRSVSWYQQTPGQGLQFLFEYFSETQRNKGNFPGRFSGRQFSNSRSEMNVSTLELGDSALYLCASSLRTDNEQFFGPGTRLTVL.

The chain employs TRBV10-3 and TRBJ2-7; 8 nucleotides match TRBD1. The V gene's germline CDR1 is ENHRY and CDR2 SYGVKD. Trimming removed 6 bases from V and 5 bases from J; junction bases left unmatched: 9. This CDR3 is 14 amino acids long. The CDR3 loop reads CAIRVGQGADEQYF. The CDR3 bases are TGTGCCATCAGGGTGGGGCAGGGGGCGGACGAGCAGTACTTC.

The V call is TRBV6-4, the J call TRBJ1-5; D gene ambiguous. The CDR3 consists of 16 residues. V gave up 0 bases and J gave up 3 bases, with 12 bases separating them. CDR1 is MRHNA, CDR2 SNTAGT, per germline. The CDR3 DNA follows: TGTGCCAGCAGTGACTCCCCTCGTTTCCTCAATCAGCCCCAGCATTTT. Translating gives CASSDSPRFLNQPQHF.

The chain combines TRBV5-4 with TRBJ1-1; a weak D match, TRBD1 (5 bases). This CDR3 is built from 15 residues. Trimming pared 6 bases from V and 1 base from J, leaving 16 bases between. Germline CDR1 reads SGHNT; CDR2 reads YYREEE (reference sequence). As DNA, the CDR3 is TGTGCCAGCAAAAGTCAGGGCCCCAGGAACACTGAAGCTTTCTTT. It translates to CASKSQGPRNTEAFF.

On this clone itself: Within the sample, other DNA sequences also encode this same CDR3. The J gene is TRBJ1-1, the V gene TRBV18, with TRBD1 as a possible D gene (5 bases). CDR1 is KGHSH, CDR2 LQKENI, per germline. The CDR3 length is 13 residues. The germline V and J ends were trimmed by 6 bases and 1 base, with 9 bases remaining between them. This CDR3 is CASSQTGNTEAFF. The CDR3 nucleotides read TGTGCCAGCTCGCAAACAGGGAACACTGAAGCTTTCTTT.

V and J are TRBV4-2 and TRBJ2-1; tentatively, D is TRBD2 (5 bases). The germline gives CDR1 LGHNA, CDR2 YNFKEQ. The CDR3 loop spans 12 amino acids. V lost 1 base to trimming and J lost 8 bases, with 6 bases between them. The CDR3 DNA sequence: TGTGCCAGCAGCCAAGGAGCGGATGAGCAGTTCTTC. Protein product: CASSQGADEQFF.

V gene TRBV12-3 or TRBV12-4 combines with J gene TRBJ2-5, with D perhaps TRBD1 (5 bases). V was pared by 8 bases and J by 1 base, with 11 bases between. CDR3 length equals 13 residues. For the CDR3, the DNA is TGTGCCAGCGGGCGACAGAGCCAAGAGACCCAGTACTTC. Protein: CASGRQSQETQYF.

V is TRBV11-2 and J is TRBJ1-2, with TRBD1 as a possible D gene (5 bases). Trimming shortened V by 3 bases and J by 3 bases, and 17 bases separated the two germline ends. Germline lookup yields CDR1 SGHAT and CDR2 FQNNGV. The CDR3 extends over 16 amino acids. The CDR3 spells CASSLGIGVGDYGYTF. CDR3 nucleotide sequence: TGTGCCAGCAGCTTGGGAATTGGGGTAGGGGACTATGGCTACACCTTC.

This chain connects TRBV6-5 to TRBJ2-7; 8 positions match TRBD2. Unmatched junction bases numbered 5, after V lost 7 bases and J lost 0 bases. This CDR3 is built from 14 residues. The germline CDR1 and CDR2 sequences are MNHEY and SVGAGI. CDR3 loop: CASTSGGGSYEQYF. CDR3 nucleotide sequence: TGTGCCAGCACCTCGGGAGGGGGCTCCTACGAGCAGTACTTC.

Written as DNA, the CDR3 is TGCACCAGCAGCTCGGTAGAGGGGGGGGGACTAGTACAGACCCAGTACTTC. Protein product: CTSSSVEGGGLVQTQYF. V gene TRBV1 combines with J gene TRBJ2-5; the table's D call of TRBD2 was not tested on the DNA. TRBV1 is a pseudogene. This CDR3 is built from 17 residues.

The V gene is TRBV19, the J gene TRBJ2-3; 8 bases match TRBD2. The CDR3 length is 16 residues. CDR1 and CDR2 (germline): LNHDA, SQIVND (reference sequence). After removal of 4 bases from V and 3 bases from J, the junction contained 9 bases not matched to a gene. CDR3 DNA sequence: TGTGCCAGTAGTAGGGGACTAGTCACGAATACAGATACGCAGTATTTT. Protein sequence: CASSRGLVTNTDTQYF.

The count of this clone is one. V gene TRBV6-5 combines with J gene TRBJ2-2; D remains ambiguous. The CDR3 spans 13 residues. Germline lookup yields CDR1 MNHEY and CDR2 SVGAGI. V gave up 2 bases and J gave up 5 bases, with 6 bases separating them. CDR3 residues: CASSYRRTGELFF. The CDR3 DNA reads TGTGCCAGCAGTTACAGGAGAACCGGGGAGCTGTTTTTT.

The chain joins TRBV29-1 to TRBJ1-1; D is unclear. Germline V gene lookup returns CDR1 SQVTM and CDR2 ANQGSEA. The V gene lost 1 base and the J gene lost 0 bases, with 12 bases spanning the gap. The CDR3 extends over 15 amino acids. The CDR3 spells CSVEGLEALNTEAFF. Here the CDR3 DNA reads TGCAGCGTTGAAGGGTTAGAGGCGTTGAACACTGAAGCTTTCTTT.

This CDR3 reads CASSPRGVGGTEAFF. CDR3 DNA: TGTGCCAGCTCACCACGTGGGGTGGGGGGCACTGAAGCTTTCTTT. The rearrangement links TRBV18 to TRBJ1-1, with TRBD1 as a possible D gene (5 bases). Between the trimmed V and J ends, which lost 1 base and 4 bases, there was a span of 13 bases. The CDR3 spans 15 residues. Germline values: CDR1 KGHSH, CDR2 LQKENI.